These 27 T cell receptor beta chains originate from one sample sequenced in a study of T cell repertoires in cytomegalovirus infection. TCRdb reanalysed the reads using MiXCR and keeps one entry per CDR3 protein. The sample lists 310,000 or so distinct CDR3 sequences; over 20% were seen once. Sequencing was performed on PBMCs. The receptors here all came from a human donor in good health (CMV status not recorded). Some clones in this sample may be carry-over from other donors' samples.

This clonotype was counted many times. Here the CDR3 DNA reads TGTGCCAGCAGCTCCTTCATGGGACTTGAGCAGTTCTTC. Protein product: CASSSFMGLEQFF. The J gene is TRBJ2-1, the V gene TRBV7-2, with D perhaps matching TRBD2 (6 bases). The CDR3 consists of 13 residues. The germline CDR1 and CDR2 sequences are SGHTA and FQGNSA. The germline V and J ends were trimmed by 4 bases and 9 bases, with 13 bases remaining between them.

Ten or more counts support this clonotype. The chain employs TRBV7-2 and TRBJ2-4; no reliable D call. CDR1 is SGHTA, CDR2 FQGNSA, per germline. This CDR3 comprises 16 residues. Trimming pared 4 bases from V and 0 bases from J, leaving 13 bases between. The CDR3, as DNA: TGTGCCAGCAGCTCGAAGGGTGCCGTAGCCAAAAACATTCAGTACTTC. This gives the protein CASSSKGAVAKNIQYF.

This clonotype was detected ten times or more. The chain recombines TRBV7-8 with TRBJ1-5; D gene ambiguous. CDR1 SGHVS and CDR2 FQNEAQ come from the germline V gene. V was trimmed by 5 bases and J by 0 bases, leaving 11 bases between them. The CDR3 length is 15 residues. DNA of the CDR3: TGTGCCAGCAGCCCCCGTCCACATAGCAATCAGCCCCAGCATTTT. Protein product: CASSPRPHSNQPQHF.

The V call is TRBV5-4, the J call TRBJ2-6, with 10 bases aligning to TRBD1. Germline loops: CDR1 SGHNT, CDR2 YYREEE (reference sequence). The V segment lost 2 bases and the J segment 4 bases; nucleotides outside the gene matches: 3. The CDR3 consists of 16 residues. The CDR3 spells CASSLGTGVGANVLTF. The CDR3 DNA sequence: TGTGCCAGCAGCTTAGGGACAGGGGTAGGGGCCAACGTCCTGACTTTC.

The chain combines TRBV18 with TRBJ2-6; D call uncertain. This CDR3 comprises 12 residues. Trimming took off 6 bases at V and 7 bases at J, with 7 bases between the two ends. Germline V gene sequence: CDR1 KGHSH, CDR2 LQKENI. CDR3 DNA sequence: TGTGCCAGCTCCGCGGATGCCAACGTCCTGACTTTC. Translation gives CASSADANVLTF.

This chain connects TRBV29-1 to TRBJ1-4; TRBD1 might be the D (5 bases). This CDR3 has 11 residues. The germline CDR1 and CDR2 sequences are SQVTM and ANQGSEA. V gave up 7 bases and J gave up 7 bases, with 10 bases separating them. The CDR3 bases are TGCAGCGCAGAGGGGCGTGAAAAACTGTTTTTT. Its translation is CSAEGREKLFF.

Of note for this clonotype: Just one base apart from a much larger clone, this may be a read error. The chain links TRBV15 to TRBJ2-5, with TRBD2 matching over 7 bases. CDR1 is LNHNV, CDR2 YYDKDF, per germline (reference sequence). V lost 5 bases to trimming and J lost 2 bases; unmatched junction nucleotides: 8. CDR3 length: 15 residues. CDR3: CATSGGGREQETQYF. Written as DNA, the CDR3 is TGTGCCACCAGCGGGGGGGGGAGGGAGCAAGAGACCCAGTACTTC.

The V call is TRBV4-3, the J call TRBJ2-2; the D is unclear. CDR3 length: 14 amino acids. Germline values: CDR1 LGHNA, CDR2 YSLEER. V lost 4 bases and J lost 6, with 12 bases in between. The CDR3 DNA reads as TGCGCCAGCAGCCCGACGGCCAGATCCGGGGAGCTGTTTTTT. Encoded protein: CASSPTARSGELFF.

The chain couples TRBV29-1 to TRBJ2-7; TRBD1 aligns across 7 bases. Trimming took 6 bases from V and 2 from J; bases not matched to a gene: 7. In germline, CDR1 is SQVTM, CDR2 ANQGSEA. The CDR3 runs 13 residues. CDR3 protein: CSVLQGWTYEQYF. CDR3 sequence (DNA): TGCAGCGTCTTACAGGGGTGGACCTACGAGCAGTACTTC.

The rearrangement links TRBV6-2 or TRBV6-3 to TRBJ1-5; D remains unclear. The germline V and J ends were trimmed by 5 bases and 2 bases, with 13 bases remaining between them. The CDR3 contains 15 residues. Germline V gene sequence: CDR1 MNHEY, CDR2 SVGEGT. The CDR3 DNA sequence: TGTGCCAGCAGTCCCGGACCAGGCCGCAATCAGCCCCAGCATTTT. This translates into CASSPGPGRNQPQHF.

The table lists this clonotype with a few counts. CDR3 sequence: CASSPRHTAYEQYF. DNA for the CDR3: TGTGCCAGCAGCCCCAGACATACGGCCTACGAGCAGTACTTC. This chain links TRBV7-2 with TRBJ2-7; D is unclear. Germline V gene lookup returns CDR1 SGHTA and CDR2 FQGNSA. V dropped 5 bases and J dropped 2 bases, with 13 bases sitting between them. This CDR3 comprises 14 residues.

This clonotype was found many times. The chain joins TRBV7-2 to TRBJ2-3; D perhaps matches TRBD2 (5 bases). There are 16 residues in the CDR3. The germline V gene has CDR1 SGHTA and CDR2 FQGNSA. The V end was cut by 1 base, the J end by 3 bases, with 14 bases between. The CDR3 reads CASSLGLGRRTDTQYF. CDR3 DNA sequence: TGTGCCAGCAGCTTAGGGTTGGGGAGAAGGACAGATACGCAGTATTTT.

This clonotype appeared a few times. The rearrangement joins TRBV28 to TRBJ2-7; D may match TRBD1 or TRBD2 (5 bases each). This CDR3 is built from 15 residues. Germline V gene data show CDR1 as MDHEN and CDR2 as SYDVKM. V lost 2 bases to trimming and J lost 6 bases, with 17 bases between them. The CDR3 coding sequence is TGTGCCAGCAGTTTACCCGGGGTGGGGGAGCCCGAGCAGTACTTC. Translated, it gives CASSLPGVGEPEQYF.

There are a few counts of this clonotype. The genes are TRBV28 and TRBJ2-7, with 9 bases lining up with TRBD2. The CDR3 spans 14 residues. CDR1 is MDHEN, CDR2 SYDVKM, per germline. V was pared by 8 bases and J by 2 bases, with 7 bases of the junction left unmatched. CDR3 residues: CASQAGGSTYEQYF. The CDR3 DNA is TGTGCCAGCCAAGCGGGGGGCAGCACCTACGAGCAGTACTTC.

This clonotype occurred many times. V is TRBV7-2 and J is TRBJ1-2; no clear D. The germline V gene has CDR1 SGHTA and CDR2 FQGNSA. The CDR3 totals 13 residues. Trimming shortened V by 1 base and J by 4 bases, and 7 bases separated the two germline ends. DNA for the CDR3: TGTGCCAGCAGCTTAGGTATCGGCTATGGCTACACCTTC. Its translation: CASSLGIGYGYTF.

This clonotype was seen more than once but under ten times. The chain joins TRBV5-1 to TRBJ2-7; a possible D gene is TRBD2 (5 bases). Per the germline V gene, CDR1 is SGHRS and CDR2 is YFSETQ. V lost 4 bases to trimming and J lost 12 bases, with 17 bases between them. CDR3 length: 12 residues. CDR3 in DNA: TGCGCCAGCAGCCTGACCCAGAGGGTACTGTACTTC. This gives the protein CASSLTQRVLYF.

This chain joins TRBV19 and TRBJ1-1; D might be TRBD1 (5 bases). With 5 bases removed from V and 0 bases from J, the gap between germline ends came to 13 bases. Germline CDR1 LNHDA, CDR2 SQIVND (reference sequence). The CDR3 extends over 15 amino acids. The chain's CDR3 is CASSSSGGMNTEAFF. The CDR3 DNA reads TGTGCCAGTAGTTCATCGGGGGGTATGAACACTGAAGCTTTCTTT.

This clonotype was seen many times. The chain carries TRBV12-3 or TRBV12-4 and TRBJ2-5; no firm D call. Deletions cut 5 bases from V and 3 bases from J, with 22 bases between. The CDR3 contains 17 residues. In DNA form, the CDR3 reads TGTGCCAGCAGTAACCCCGGTCTGGCGGAGACAAAAGAGACCCAGTACTTC. Translation: CASSNPGLAETKETQYF.

This clonotype was counted only a few times. This chain connects TRBV27 to TRBJ2-7; TRBD2 matches at 14 bases. CDR1 MNHEY and CDR2 SMNVEV come from the germline V gene (reference sequence). Losses at the gene ends were 4 bases for V and 3 bases for J; bases not matched to a gene: 5. CDR3 length equals 16 residues. CDR3 sequence (DNA): TGTGCCAGCAGTTCGTCGGGACTAGCGGGAGACTACGAGCAGTACTTC. This sequence encodes CASSSSGLAGDYEQYF.

This clonotype has more than one count but fewer than ten. The J gene is TRBJ2-7, the V gene TRBV12-3 or TRBV12-4; D could derive from TRBD1 or TRBD2 (6 bases each). The CDR3 is 12 residues long. Between the trimmed V and J ends, which lost 7 bases and 6 bases, there was a span of 13 bases. Here the CDR3 reads CASMRDTSEQYF. For the CDR3, the DNA is TGTGCCAGCATGCGGGACACCAGCGAGCAGTACTTC.

Many counts were recorded for this clonotype. This chain links TRBV5-1 with TRBJ2-3; D gene uncertain. V dropped 6 bases and J dropped 5 bases, with 16 bases sitting between them. Germline V CDR1 and CDR2: SGHRS, YFSETQ. The CDR3 runs 14 residues. CDR3 region: CASTNSRQLDTQYF. The CDR3 bases are TGCGCCAGCACCAACTCTCGACAACTAGATACGCAGTATTTT.

This clonotype was counted only a few times. The chain joins TRBV6-5 to TRBJ2-1; 15 nucleotides align to TRBD2. V was pared by 2 bases and J by 9 bases, with 2 bases of the junction left unmatched. CDR3 length equals 15 residues. Germline V gives CDR1 MNHEY, CDR2 SVGAGI. CDR3 coding DNA: TGTGCCAGCAGTTACCGGACTAGCGGGAGGGTTGAGCAGTTCTTC. It encodes CASSYRTSGRVEQFF.

This chain uses TRBV12-3 or TRBV12-4 with TRBJ1-5, with D unresolved. Trimming left V 6 bases short and J 1 base short, with 10 bases between. This CDR3 region has 14 residues. The CDR3, as DNA: TGTGCCAGCAGGGTAGATCTAAGCAATCAGCCCCAGCATTTT. Its protein product is CASRVDLSNQPQHF.

The chain links TRBV11-2 to TRBJ1-1; D gene uncertain. Germline assignment: CDR1 SGHAT and CDR2 FQNNGV. The CDR3 extends over 15 amino acids. V was pared by 3 bases and J by 4 bases, with 15 bases between. CDR3 bases: TGTGCCAGCAGCTTTCTAACTGGGTGGAGCACTGAAGCTTTCTTT. It encodes CASSFLTGWSTEAFF.

A single count supports this clonotype. The chain links TRBV5-1 to TRBJ1-4; TRBD1 is a possible D gene (6 bases). Germline assignment: CDR1 SGHRS and CDR2 YFSETQ. V lost 0 bases, J lost 7 bases, and 13 bases lay in between. The CDR3 loop spans 15 amino acids. CDR3 in amino acids: CASSLDGTPIEKLFF. CDR3 nucleotide sequence: TGCGCCAGCAGCTTGGACGGGACACCAATTGAAAAACTGTTTTTT.

This chain links TRBV6-5 with TRBJ1-4; no clear D gene. Germline CDR1 reads MNHEY; CDR2 reads SVGAGI. V shed 5 bases and J shed 8 bases, with 15 bases lying between them. This CDR3 comprises 14 residues. The CDR3 spells CASSTGPQEEKLFF. Here the CDR3 DNA reads TGTGCCAGCAGTACCGGGCCCCAGGAGGAAAAACTGTTTTTT.

The V and J genes are TRBV28 and TRBJ1-5, with unresolved D. CDR3 length equals 12 residues. The germline gives CDR1 MDHEN, CDR2 SYDVKM. The V end lost 8 bases, the J end lost 7 bases, and 12 bases lay between the germline ends. The CDR3 here is CASFSPTQPQHF. For the CDR3, the DNA is TGTGCCAGCTTCAGTCCCACGCAGCCCCAGCATTTT.